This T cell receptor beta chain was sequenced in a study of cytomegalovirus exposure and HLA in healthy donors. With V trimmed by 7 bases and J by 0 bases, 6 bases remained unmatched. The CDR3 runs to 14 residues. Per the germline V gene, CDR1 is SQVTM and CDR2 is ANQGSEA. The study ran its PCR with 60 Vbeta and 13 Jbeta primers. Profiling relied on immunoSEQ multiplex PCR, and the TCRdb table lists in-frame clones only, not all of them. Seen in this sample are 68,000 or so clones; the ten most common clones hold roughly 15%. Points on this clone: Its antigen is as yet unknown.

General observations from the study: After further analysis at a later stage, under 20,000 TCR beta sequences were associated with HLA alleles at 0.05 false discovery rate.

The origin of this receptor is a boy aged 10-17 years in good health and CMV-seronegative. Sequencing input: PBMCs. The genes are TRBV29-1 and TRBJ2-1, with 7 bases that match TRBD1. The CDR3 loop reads CSASGTASYNEQFF. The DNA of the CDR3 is TGCAGCGCCTCCGGGACAGCCTCCTACAATGAGCAGTTCTTC.